This T cell receptor (beta chain) is from a study of OX40 agonist ivuxolimab in advanced cancers. Comment on this clone: Its antigen is still unknown.

Findings and limits, study-wide: Not determined was the antigen specificity of the expanded peripheral T cells.

V was shortened by 5 bases and J by 1 base, with 14 bases between the two germline ends. The CDR3 length is 15 residues. Germline CDR1 reads MNHNY; CDR2 reads SVGAGI (reference sequence). The protocol was immunoSEQ multiplex PCR, while the TCRdb copy is restricted to in-frame clones and leaves out a portion. Among roughly 83,000 clones listed, 91% were seen once. Sequencing used CD4+ or CD8+ T cells sorted from blood, obtained in a trial of the OX40 agonist ivuxolimab. The source is an adult with an advanced solid tumor such as melanoma, head and neck, liver or kidney cancer. This sequence joins TRBV6-6 and TRBJ1-1; no definite D call. CDR3 amino acids: CASSTWPRGNTEAFF. The CDR3 DNA follows: TGTGCCAGCAGTACTTGGCCCCGCGGGAACACTGAAGCTTTCTTT.